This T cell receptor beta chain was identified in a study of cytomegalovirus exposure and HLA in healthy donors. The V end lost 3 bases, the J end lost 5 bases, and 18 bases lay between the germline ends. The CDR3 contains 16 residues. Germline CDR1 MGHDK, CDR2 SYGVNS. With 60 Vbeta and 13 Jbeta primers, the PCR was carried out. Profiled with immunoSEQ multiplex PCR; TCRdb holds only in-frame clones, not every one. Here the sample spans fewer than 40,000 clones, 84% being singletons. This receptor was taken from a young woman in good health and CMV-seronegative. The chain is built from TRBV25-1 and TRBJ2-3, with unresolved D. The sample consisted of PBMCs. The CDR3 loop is CASSDVRGSTVDTQYF. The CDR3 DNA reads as TGTGCCAGCAGTGACGTTCGAGGTAGCACCGTAGATACGCAGTATTTT.